A selection of T cell receptor beta chains follows, all from one sample in a study of identical twins. TCRdb re-analysed the 5' RACE reads in MiXCR, keeping a single row per CDR3 protein. Among 1.5 million to 2 million distinct CDR3 sequences listed, around 29% were seen once. Sequenced: cord blood. The receptors shown here come from a newborn girl in good health. The conserved cysteine and the conserved F or W are not part of the CDR3 here.

TRBV10-3	TRBJ1-3	AISEIGGAGNTIY
TRBV28	TRBJ1-2	ASSRPAEALYGYT
TRBV6-6	TRBJ2-5	ASSSSFFREQY
TRBV15	TRBJ2-1	ATSRDTPGQGSSYNEQF
TRBV4-1	TRBJ2-3	ASSQLVVSTDTQY
TRBV6-6	TRBJ1-2	ASTLGDTKAYYGYT
TRBV29-1	TRBJ1-2	SDDYGYT
TRBV3-1	TRBJ2-5	ASSRIAQETQY
TRBV6-1	TRBJ2-3	ASSENPTHTDTQY
TRBV20-1	TRBJ2-5	SALRDPQETQY
TRBV6-5	TRBJ1-1	ASRHTRRQPGTF
TRBV20-1	TRBJ2-5	SARTFQETQY
TRBV12-5	TRBJ1-5	ASGLVRGSNQPQH
TRBV10-2	TRBJ1-1	ASSEPPWDTEAF
TRBV28	TRBJ1-1	ASSLPHTEAF
TRBV5-5	TRBJ2-1	ASSLVQGLENEQF
TRBV15	TRBJ2-3	ATSRDTKGNTQY
TRBV7-2	TRBJ2-1	ASSMAGTLYNEQF
TRBV5-1	TRBJ2-7	ASSPLSSLYEQY
TRBV24-1	TRBJ2-1	ATSDGLPYNEQF
TRBV28	TRBJ2-3	ASSPPAGDWTDTQY
TRBV4-2	TRBJ2-7	ASSVGREGYEQY
TRBV10-3	TRBJ1-1	AISRTANTEAF
TRBV4-2	TRBJ2-3	AGSLAGTTDTQY
TRBV9	TRBJ2-7	ASSAGTGIYEQY
TRBV29-1	TRBJ2-1	SVEAGGNEQF
TRBV6-1	TRBJ2-3	ASTPFQDTQY
TRBV6-2/TRBV6-3	TRBJ2-1	ASRGLPSYSEQF
TRBV7-9	TRBJ2-1	ASSLVWWECNEQF
TRBV25-1	TRBJ2-1	ASCRSGYNEQF
TRBV25-1	.	ASSNPTATGAQETQY
TRBV6-6	TRBJ2-7	ASSLPLRDRAYEQY
TRBV9	TRBJ2-3	ASSVNIGGLSTDTQY
TRBV4-2	TRBJ2-2	ASSKGTLTGELF
TRBV7-8	.	ASSLEATSEDEQY
TRBV7-6	TRBJ1-4	ASSLDSEEKLF
TRBV12-3/TRBV12-4	TRBJ2-3	ASTIRGGTQY
TRBV20-1	TRBJ1-2	SAKVGGRLLVGGYT
TRBV7-9	TRBJ2-1	ASIGTSGKF